Listed here are 22 T cell receptor beta chains from one sample, sequenced in a study of CD8 T cells in Susac syndrome. It was with random hexamers that roughly 0.45 to 1 ug RNA was reverse transcribed. TCRdb itself ran the immunoSEQ multiplex PCR reads through MiXCR, one entry per CDR3 protein. The data show roughly 200,000 distinct CDR3 sequences, with roughly 95% seen just once and less than 0.12% held by the top ten. The sequenced sample consisted of CD4+ T cells from PBMCs. Receptor source: a human donor in good health.

This chain connects TRBV29-1 to TRBJ2-7, with 9 bases matching TRBD1. CDR1 and CDR2 from the germline V gene are SQVTM and ANQGSEA. V gave up 4 bases and J gave up 7 bases; unmatched junction bases: 8. The CDR3 contains 13 residues. The DNA for the CDR3 is TGCAGCGTTGTCTTACAGGGGGCGGGGGAGCAGTACTTC. Residues: CSVVLQGAGEQYF.

The chain carries TRBV2 and TRBJ2-1; TRBD2 matches 7 bases. The CDR3 spans 14 residues. CDR1 and CDR2 from the germline V gene are SNHLY and FYNNEI. J lost 4 bases, V lost 7 bases, and 7 bases had no gene match. The CDR3 bases are TGTGCCAGCAAAAGGGACTACACATACAATGAGCAGTTCTTC. Translation gives CASKRDYTYNEQFF.

The count of this clonotype is one. The chain combines TRBV20-1 with TRBJ2-7; the D is unclear. Between the trimmed V and J ends, which lost 7 bases and 2 bases, there was a span of 9 bases. The V gene's germline CDR1 is DFQATT and CDR2 SNEGSKA (reference sequence). This CDR3 is built from 11 residues. CDR3 residues: CSVNRPYEQYF. The CDR3 DNA follows: TGCAGTGTCAACAGACCCTACGAGCAGTACTTC.

The genes are TRBV11-1 and TRBJ2-7; D uncertain. The V gene's germline CDR1 is SGHAT and CDR2 FQDESV (reference sequence). The CDR3 totals 13 residues. Trimming took 2 bases from V and 4 from J, leaving 9 bases between them. In DNA, the CDR3 is TGTGCCAGCAGCTTAATCGCTATATACGAGCAGTACTTC. It translates to CASSLIAIYEQYF.

The table lists this clonotype with a count of one. The V and J genes are TRBV5-6 and TRBJ1-5; D perhaps matches TRBD1 (5 bases). The V end lost 2 bases, the J end lost 5 bases, and 14 bases lay between the germline ends. CDR1 is SGHDT, CDR2 YYEEEE, per germline. The CDR3 covers 15 residues. The CDR3 DNA sequence: TGTGCCAGCAGCTTCTTCAGGGTTCGAGATCAGCCCCAGCATTTT. The encoded protein is CASSFFRVRDQPQHF. Variable domain in full (rest from reference TRBV5-6 and TRBJ1-5): DAGVTQSPTHLIKTRGQQVTLRCSPKSGHDTVSWYQQALGQGPQFIFQYYEEEERQRGNFPDRFSGHQFPNYSSELNVNALLLGDSALYLCASSFFRVRDQPQHFGDGTRLSIL.

The chain combines TRBV28 with TRBJ2-7; no reliable D call. The CDR3 spans 14 residues. With 8 bases removed from V and 5 bases from J, the gap between germline ends came to 19 bases. The V gene's germline CDR1 is MDHEN and CDR2 SYDVKM. The DNA for the CDR3 is TGTGCCAGCTTGGGTCTACTTGGGTCCCACGAGCAGTACTTC. Encoded protein: CASLGLLGSHEQYF.

V and J are TRBV30 and TRBJ2-3; 7 nucleotides align to TRBD2. Germline CDR1 reads GTSNPN; CDR2 reads SVGIG (reference sequence). Trimming removed 1 base from V and 5 bases from J; junction bases left unmatched: 3. This CDR3 is 13 amino acids long. The CDR3 bases are TGTGCCTGGAGTGGGCTAGCGGTAGATACGCAGTATTTT. It specifies CAWSGLAVDTQYF.

In this sample, this clonotype turned up once. The genes are TRBV7-2 and TRBJ2-3; a weak D match, TRBD1 (5 bases). The CDR3 covers 15 residues. V was shortened by 4 bases and J by 4 bases, with 15 bases between the two germline ends. Germline CDR1 is SGHTA and CDR2 is FQGNSA. CDR3 nucleotides: TGTGCCAGCAGCTCCTTCGGGTGGGGCCCAGATACGCAGTATTTT. Translation gives CASSSFGWGPDTQYF.

CDR3 in DNA: TGTGCCAGCAGTTTTCAGGAGCAGTTCTTC. Protein sequence: CASSFQEQFF. The V and J genes are TRBV27 and TRBJ2-1; D ambiguous. The germline V gene has CDR1 MNHEY and CDR2 SMNVEV (reference sequence). Trimming took off 3 bases at V and 10 bases at J, with 4 bases between the two ends. This CDR3 is 10 amino acids long.

V and J are TRBV6-5 and TRBJ2-7; 7 bases agree with TRBD1. Trimming at V came to 6 bases and at J to 7 bases, leaving 15 bases not matched to a gene. Germline values: CDR1 MNHEY, CDR2 SVGAGI. The length of the CDR3 is 15 residues. In DNA form, the CDR3 reads TGTGCCAGCAGCCAAGTGGGTAACAGGGGAACAGAGCAGTACTTC. Translation: CASSQVGNRGTEQYF.

This clonotype turned up a few times. The V gene is TRBV12-3 or TRBV12-4, the J gene TRBJ1-2; 7 bases match TRBD1. This CDR3 is 13 amino acids long. V shed 5 bases, J shed 2 bases, and the junction held 2 bases outside the gene matches. The CDR3 loop is CASSGGQNYGYTF. CDR3 DNA: TGTGCCAGCAGTGGGGGACAGAACTATGGCTACACCTTC.

This rearrangement joins TRBV9 to TRBJ2-7, with D possibly being TRBD1 (6 bases). Trimming stripped 7 bases from V and 4 bases from J, with 18 bases between. CDR1 is SGDLS and CDR2 is YYNGEE in the germline V gene. This CDR3 region has 14 residues. The CDR3 sequence: CASSLQGEGYEQYF. DNA of the CDR3: TGTGCCAGCTCCCTACAGGGAGAGGGGTACGAGCAGTACTTC.

The J gene is TRBJ2-1, the V gene TRBV5-1; 7 bases align to TRBD1. The length of the CDR3 is 15 residues. The germline V gene encodes CDR1 SGHRS and CDR2 YFSETQ. V lost 1 base, J lost 2 bases, and 3 bases stayed unmatched. The CDR3 nucleotides read TGCGCCAGCAGCTTGTCGCAGGGGGCCTACAATGAGCAGTTCTTC. Translating it yields CASSLSQGAYNEQFF.

This chain joins TRBV7-2 and TRBJ2-7; no clear D. This CDR3 has 12 amino acids. Deletions cut 5 bases from V and 7 bases from J, with 12 bases between. The V gene's germline CDR1 is SGHTA and CDR2 FQGNSA. The DNA of the CDR3 is TGTGCCAGCAGCACAACAACCCGAGAGCAGTACTTC. Amino acids: CASSTTTREQYF.

The genes are TRBV12-3 or TRBV12-4 and TRBJ2-7; 10 bases align to TRBD2. The CDR3 loop spans 16 amino acids. V lost 3 bases to trimming and J lost 3 bases; unmatched junction nucleotides: 8. The CDR3 loop reads CASSLTGLARYYEQYF. CDR3 nucleotide sequence: TGTGCCAGCAGTTTGACGGGACTAGCGCGATACTACGAGCAGTACTTC.

This rearrangement joins TRBV20-1 to TRBJ2-3; the D call may be TRBD1 or TRBD2 (5 bases each). The CDR3 has 15 residues. Germline V lookup: CDR1 DFQATT, CDR2 SNEGSKA (reference sequence). V was pared by 3 bases and J by 4 bases, with 17 bases between. The DNA of the CDR3 is TGCAGTGCTAGGAGGGGTTCAGGGAGCGCAGATACGCAGTATTTT. Amino acids: CSARRGSGSADTQYF.

The chain joins TRBV29-1 to TRBJ2-3, with a possible D match to TRBD2 (6 bases). CDR1 and CDR2 from the germline V gene are SQVTM and ANQGSEA. The CDR3 spans 13 residues. V was pared by 7 bases and J by 2 bases, with 13 bases between. The CDR3 is CSAGGVTTDTQYF. DNA for the CDR3: TGCAGCGCCGGGGGAGTTACCACAGATACGCAGTATTTT.

This rearrangement joins TRBV14 to TRBJ2-1; D might be TRBD2 (5 bases). This CDR3 has 13 residues. Trimming removed 0 bases at V and 15 bases at J, with 15 bases between. Germline V gene lookup returns CDR1 SGHDN and CDR2 FVKESK. As DNA, the CDR3 is TGTGCCAGCAGCCAAGATATCACTAGTTCTACGTTCTTC. Its protein is CASSQDITSSTFF.

This rearrangement joins TRBV24-1 to TRBJ2-7; 8 bases fit TRBD2. This CDR3 spans 15 amino acids. CDR1 and CDR2 from the germline V gene are KGHDR and SFDVKD. Trimming removed 6 bases from V and 2 bases from J; junction bases left unmatched: 8. The chain's CDR3 is CATSSLTSGTYEQYF. The DNA for the CDR3 is TGTGCCACCAGTAGTCTTACTAGCGGAACCTACGAGCAGTACTTC.

The CDR3 DNA is TGCGCCAGCAGCTTGGTCGAGGGAGATGAGCAGTTCTTC. Protein sequence: CASSLVEGDEQFF. This sequence joins TRBV5-1 and TRBJ2-1, with D possibly TRBD2 on 5 matching bases. The CDR3 covers 13 residues. CDR1 is SGHRS, CDR2 YFSETQ, per germline. The V gene lost 0 bases and the J gene lost 8 bases, with 9 bases spanning the gap.

The chain has TRBV7-2 and TRBJ2-5, with unresolved D. V lost 0 bases, J lost 4 bases, and 9 bases lay in between. Per germline, CDR1 SGHTA and CDR2 FQGNSA. The CDR3 extends over 14 amino acids. The CDR3: CASSLASRLETQYF. CDR3 nucleotides: TGTGCCAGCAGCTTAGCGTCCAGGCTAGAGACCCAGTACTTC.

V usage is TRBV28 and J usage is TRBJ2-7; 7 nucleotides agree with TRBD2. The CDR3 spans 12 residues. CDR1 MDHEN and CDR2 SYDVKM come from the germline V gene. The trim removed 8 bases at V and 0 bases at J, leaving 1 base unmatched. The CDR3 coding sequence is TGTGCCAGCGGGACTACCTCCTACGAGCAGTACTTC. Amino acid sequence: CASGTTSYEQYF. The entire variable domain, with the rest obtained from reference TRBV28 and TRBJ2-7, is as follows: DVKVTQSSRYLVKRTGEKVFLECVQDMDHENMFWYRQDPGLGLRLIYFSYDVKMKEKGDIPEGYSVSREKKERFSLILESASTNQTSMYLCASGTTSYEQYFGPGTRLTVT.